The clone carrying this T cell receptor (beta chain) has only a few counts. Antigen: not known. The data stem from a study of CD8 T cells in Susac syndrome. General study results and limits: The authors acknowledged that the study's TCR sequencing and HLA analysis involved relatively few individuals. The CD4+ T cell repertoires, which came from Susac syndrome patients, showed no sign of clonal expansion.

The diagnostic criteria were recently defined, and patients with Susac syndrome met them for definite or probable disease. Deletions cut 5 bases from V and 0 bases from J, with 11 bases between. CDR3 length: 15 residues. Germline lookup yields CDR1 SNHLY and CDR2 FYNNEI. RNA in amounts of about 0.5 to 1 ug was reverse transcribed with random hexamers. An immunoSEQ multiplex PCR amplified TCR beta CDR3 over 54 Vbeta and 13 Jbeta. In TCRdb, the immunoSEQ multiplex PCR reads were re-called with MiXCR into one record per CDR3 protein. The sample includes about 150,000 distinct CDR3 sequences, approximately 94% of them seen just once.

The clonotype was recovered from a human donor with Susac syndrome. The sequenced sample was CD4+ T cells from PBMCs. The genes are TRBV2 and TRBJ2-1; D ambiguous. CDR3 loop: CASSPTASSYNEQFF. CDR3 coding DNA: TGTGCCAGCAGTCCGACGGCTAGCTCCTACAATGAGCAGTTCTTC.